This T cell receptor (beta chain) came from a study of shared clonotypes between healthy human individuals. General observations from the study: Between a few donors, naive CD4 clonotypes were shared at a level of about 5%.

Several immunoSEQ 96-well plates shared each subset's DNA, each plate a replicate. The table came from immunoSEQ multiplex PCR; TCRdb's copy has only in-frame clones and leaves some out. The sample includes roughly 2.5 million clones, over 85% seen only once; the top ten take around 0.15%. The CDR3 length is 18 residues. The germline gives CDR1 SSHAT, CDR2 FNYEAQ (reference sequence). To note about this clone: What it binds is not known. A read error may produce the germline difference seen at one junction end.

The specimen sequenced was naive CD4+ T cells sorted from blood. Subset denoted: CD45RA+ positively selected. The receptor was isolated from a man aged 18 to 35 in good health. V gene TRBV7-7 combines with J gene TRBJ2-1; tentative D call: TRBD1 (7 bases). For the CDR3, the DNA is TGTGCTAGCAGCTTAGCGGAACAGGGGCGAGGCTCCTACAATGAGCAGTTCTTC. Translation: CASSLAEQGRGSYNEQFF.